This T cell receptor beta chain is drawn from a study of glioma-infiltrating T cells. Broader study findings: Non-neoplastic patients had below-expected tissue-blood divergence, while all gliomas exceeded expectation.

The iRepertoire nested amplicon-rescue multiplex PCR amplified TCR alpha and beta CDR3s from RNA. TCRdb re-derived calls from the multiplex PCR reads in MiXCR, one entry per CDR3 protein. The sample records roughly 350,000 distinct CDR3 sequences, 41% being singletons. As to this clonotype: The antigen is unknown.

The CDR3 runs to 14 residues. In germline, CDR1 is DFQATT, CDR2 SNEGSKA (reference sequence). The germline V and J ends were trimmed by 7 bases and 5 bases, with 20 bases remaining between them. This TCR came from a human donor with low-grade glioma or glioblastoma, undergoing nonglioma brain surgery, or in good health (not recorded which). Sequenced sample: glioma tissue, nonneoplastic brain tissue, or PBMCs (not recorded which). The rearrangement uses TRBV20-1 and TRBJ1-2; D gene uncertain. As DNA, the CDR3 is TGCAGTGTAAGAACCCACGACAATTTATATGGCTACACCTTC. Translating gives CSVRTHDNLYGYTF.